These 32 T cell receptor beta chains came from one sample sequenced in a study of T cell repertoires in ileal Crohn's disease. Time point indicated: inflamed ileum from the surgical specimen. Some clones are missing from TCRdb's copy, which holds only in-frame ones; the method was immunoSEQ multiplex PCR. The table lists about 3,300 clones, more than 85% of them singletons. The sample comprised ileal tissue. The receptors were gathered from an adult with Crohn's disease.

This clone has a single count. The chain joins TRBV7-2 to TRBJ2-7; TRBD2 might be the D (5 bases). The ends were cut back, 1 base at V and 1 base at J, with 17 bases in the middle. The CDR3 has 17 residues. In germline, CDR1 is SGHTA, CDR2 FQGNSA. This chain's CDR3 is CASSLVLSDYLSYEQYF. The DNA for the CDR3 is TGTGCCAGCAGCTTAGTTCTTAGCGATTACCTTTCCTACGAGCAGTACTTC.

V gene TRBV5-5 combines with J gene TRBJ1-3; 7 bases are a match to TRBD1. V was clipped by 4 bases and J by 2 bases; unmatched bases: 6. CDR3 length equals 15 residues. Germline V CDR1 and CDR2: SGHKS, YYEKEE (reference sequence). The CDR3 sequence is CASSLPTGTGNTIYF. The CDR3 DNA is TGTGCCAGCAGCCTACCGACAGGGACTGGAAACACCATATATTTT.

This clone was seen just once. The chain joins TRBV27 to TRBJ2-7; 7 bases fit TRBD1. Trimming took 3 bases from V and 3 from J; bases not matched to a gene: 5. This CDR3 has 14 amino acids. The germline V gene has CDR1 MNHEY and CDR2 SMNVEV (reference sequence). The DNA of the CDR3 is TGTGCCAGCAGTTTCGACAGGGTCAACTACGAGCAGTACTTC. This sequence encodes CASSFDRVNYEQYF.

This clone was observed a single time. The chain is built from TRBV19 and TRBJ1-2; D is possibly TRBD1 (6 bases). V was cut by 6 bases and J by 7 bases, with 18 bases left in between. CDR3 length: 14 amino acids. CDR1 and CDR2 from the germline V gene are LNHDA and SQIVND (reference sequence). The CDR3 DNA is TGTGCCAGTAGCAACTCGGGGGGCTACGTTGGCTACACCTTC. It translates to CASSNSGGYVGYTF.

The chain joins TRBV5-6 to TRBJ2-1, with D unclear. The CDR3 spans 15 residues. From germline, CDR1 is SGHDT and CDR2 YYEEEE. The V and J ends lost 1 base and 5 bases respectively, with 13 bases between them. The CDR3 DNA is TGTGCCAGCAGCTTGTGGGTAGCTGGGCACAATGAGCAGTTCTTC. Protein sequence: CASSLWVAGHNEQFF.

The CDR3 DNA reads as TGTGCCAGCAGCGGGACTGACAGGGGGTTGAGGAATGGCTACACCTTC. Translation gives CASSGTDRGLRNGYTF. V usage is TRBV7-6 and J usage is TRBJ1-2, with 9 bases fitting TRBD1. The V gene's germline CDR1 is SGHVS and CDR2 FNYEAQ. This CDR3 has 16 amino acids. The J segment lost 6 bases and the V segment lost 5 bases, leaving 13 bases of the junction unmatched.

The chain couples TRBV7-2 to TRBJ1-5; D may be TRBD1 (5 bases). V was pared by 8 bases and J by 0 bases, with 14 bases between. CDR1 is SGHTA, CDR2 FQGNSA, per germline. The length of the CDR3 is 15 residues. The CDR3 reads CASSGHGGSNQPQHF. CDR3 DNA sequence: TGTGCCAGCTCAGGGCATGGGGGTAGCAATCAGCCCCAGCATTTT.

The gene calls are TRBV7-8 and TRBJ2-3, with TRBD2 identical over 7 bases. Trimming cost V 1 base and J 6 bases; bases outside gene matches: 7. Germline CDR1 reads SGHVS; CDR2 reads FQNEAQ. The CDR3 sequence is 15 residues long. CDR3 in amino acids: CASSLGSSGRDTQYF. The CDR3 DNA sequence: TGTGCCAGCAGCTTAGGTTCTAGCGGAAGGGATACGCAGTATTTT.

This chain joins TRBV11-2 and TRBJ2-1; 9 bases fit TRBD2. From germline, CDR1 is SGHAT and CDR2 FQNNGV. Unmatched junction bases numbered 10, after V lost 2 bases and J lost 8 bases. CDR3 length equals 16 residues. The CDR3 is CASSLPGVAGVYEQFF. The DNA for the CDR3 is TGTGCCAGCAGCTTACCCGGGGTAGCGGGAGTCTATGAGCAGTTCTTC.

The V and J genes are TRBV6-5 and TRBJ1-1; D possibly corresponds to TRBD1 (5 bases). V lost 5 bases, J lost 1 base, and 8 bases lay in between. The CDR3 sequence is 13 residues long. Germline CDR1 MNHEY, CDR2 SVGAGI. The CDR3 protein is CASSGRENTEAFF. DNA of the CDR3: TGTGCCAGCAGTGGCAGGGAGAACACTGAAGCTTTCTTT.

The rearrangement joins TRBV6-5 to TRBJ1-1, with TRBD1 identical over 7 bases. V lost 3 bases, J lost 4 bases, and 8 bases stayed unmatched. The CDR3 contains 15 residues. Germline V lookup: CDR1 MNHEY, CDR2 SVGAGI. CDR3 sequence reads: CASSYSPQGVTEAFF. CDR3 coding DNA: TGTGCCAGCAGTTATTCCCCGCAGGGGGTCACTGAAGCTTTCTTT.

The chain uses TRBV6-6 and TRBJ2-7; D might be TRBD2 (6 bases). The CDR3 is made up of 12 amino acids. Germline CDR1 is MNHNY and CDR2 is SVGAGI (reference sequence). The V and J ends lost 7 bases and 4 bases respectively, with 11 bases between them. CDR3 sequence reads: CASTGGVYEQYF. The DNA for the CDR3 is TGTGCCAGCACCGGAGGGGTATACGAGCAGTACTTC.

The chain joins TRBV15 to TRBJ2-3; 8 nucleotides line up with TRBD1. This CDR3 is built from 13 residues. The V gene end was trimmed by 9 bases and the J gene end by 9 bases; junction bases not matched to a gene: 11. Germline assignment: CDR1 LNHNV and CDR2 YYDKDF (reference sequence). CDR3 sequence (DNA): TGTGCCACTACCGGCCAGGGGGCTAGGACGCAGTATTTT. This codes for CATTGQGARTQYF.

The chain recombines TRBV9 with TRBJ1-2; unclear D gene. The CDR3 loop spans 11 amino acids. Trimming shortened V by 8 bases and J by 4 bases, and 9 bases separated the two germline ends. Germline V CDR1 and CDR2: SGDLS, YYNGEE. The CDR3 loop reads CARRKTYGYTF. The CDR3 DNA sequence: TGTGCCAGAAGAAAGACCTATGGCTACACCTTC.

V usage is TRBV7-3 and J usage is TRBJ1-1, with D unclear. The length of the CDR3 is 15 residues. Trimming pared 2 bases from V and 6 bases from J, leaving 16 bases between. Germline V gene lookup returns CDR1 SGHTA and CDR2 FQGTGA. In DNA form, the CDR3 reads TGTGCCAGCAGCTTATTAGCCACGAATGGGGCTGAAGCTTTCTTT. It encodes CASSLLATNGAEAFF.

The chain combines TRBV6-6 with TRBJ2-1; D unresolved. The germline V and J ends were trimmed by 5 bases and 2 bases, with 7 bases remaining between them. CDR1 and CDR2 from the germline V gene are MNHNY and SVGAGI (reference sequence). The CDR3 totals 13 residues. The CDR3 here is CASSAPTYNEQFF. The CDR3 DNA sequence: TGTGCCAGCAGTGCCCCGACCTACAATGAGCAGTTCTTC.

This clone was detected a few times. CDR3 residues: CASSQRAGLNEQFF. CDR3 in DNA: TGTGCCAGCAGCCAAAGGGCGGGCCTCAATGAGCAGTTCTTC. The J gene is TRBJ2-1, the V gene TRBV7-2, with D possibly matching TRBD2 (5 bases). Per germline, CDR1 SGHTA and CDR2 FQGNSA. Trimming took 5 bases from V and 6 from J, leaving 14 bases between them. This CDR3 contains 14 residues.

The gene calls are TRBV20-1 and TRBJ1-2, with 7 bases that match TRBD1. CDR1 and CDR2 (germline): DFQATT, SNEGSKA (reference sequence). This CDR3 has 10 amino acids. CDR3 loop: CTAGGYGYTF. In DNA form, the CDR3 reads TGCACTGCAGGGGGCTATGGCTACACCTTC.

This rearrangement joins TRBV5-1 to TRBJ1-2; possible D gene TRBD1, 6 bases. Trimming stripped 6 bases from V and 6 bases from J, with 18 bases between. CDR3 length: 14 residues. Germline values: CDR1 SGHRS, CDR2 YFSETQ. CDR3: CASKGEGSSNGYTF. CDR3 nucleotide sequence: TGCGCCAGCAAGGGGGAGGGTTCCTCCAATGGCTACACCTTC.

The CDR3 loop reads CASRGIAIEQFF. The CDR3 coding sequence is TGTGCCAGCAGGGGTATAGCGATTGAGCAGTTCTTC. The gene calls are TRBV7-2 and TRBJ2-1, with D possibly being TRBD2 (5 bases). Trimming shortened V by 6 bases and J by 9 bases, and 12 bases separated the two germline ends. The CDR3 has 12 residues. Germline V gene lookup returns CDR1 SGHTA and CDR2 FQGNSA.

The chain uses TRBV4-3 and TRBJ1-2; 7 nucleotides line up with TRBD1. This CDR3 has 15 amino acids. Germline assignment: CDR1 LGHNA and CDR2 YSLEER. With V trimmed by 4 bases and J by 0 bases, 5 bases remained unmatched. CDR3 coding DNA: TGCGCCAGCAGCCTTCGCAGGGGGACTAACTATGGCTACACCTTC. This sequence encodes CASSLRRGTNYGYTF.

This clone has just a few counts. This chain connects TRBV10-3 to TRBJ2-7, with 10 bases matching TRBD1. V trimming: 2 bases; J trimming: 7 bases; junction bases outside the gene matches: 8. This CDR3 comprises 15 residues. Germline V gene lookup returns CDR1 ENHRY and CDR2 SYGVKD. The CDR3 loop is CAISEGGTGVQEQYF. In nucleotides, the CDR3 is TGTGCCATCAGTGAGGGGGGGACAGGGGTGCAGGAGCAGTACTTC.

This chain uses TRBV7-2 with TRBJ2-5; 7 bases agree with TRBD2. This CDR3 spans 14 amino acids. The J segment lost 1 base and the V segment lost 5 bases, leaving 4 bases of the junction unmatched. From germline, CDR1 is SGHTA and CDR2 FQGNSA. This chain's CDR3 is CASSPASGQETQYF. The CDR3 bases are TGTGCCAGCAGCCCTGCTAGCGGCCAAGAGACCCAGTACTTC. Full variable domain (rest looked up from reference TRBV7-2 and TRBJ2-5): GAGVSQSPSNKVTEKGKDVELRCDPISGHTALYWYRQSLGQGLEFLIYFQGNSAPDKSGLPSDRFSAERTGGSVSTLTIQRTQQEDSAVYLCASSPASGQETQYFGPGTRLLVL.

This rearrangement joins TRBV6-1 to TRBJ1-5; D gene ambiguous. Germline lookup yields CDR1 MNHNS and CDR2 SASEGT. The CDR3 runs to 15 residues. The V end lost 6 bases, the J end lost 1 base, and 13 bases lay between the germline ends. This CDR3 reads CASRGEWLSNQPQHF. The CDR3, as DNA: TGTGCCAGCAGGGGAGAATGGTTGAGCAATCAGCCCCAGCATTTT.

V and J are TRBV27 and TRBJ2-7; D is ambiguous. Trimming took 6 bases from V and 2 from J, leaving 14 bases between them. Per the germline V gene, CDR1 is MNHEY and CDR2 is SMNVEV (reference sequence). The CDR3 covers 14 residues. The CDR3 DNA is TGTGCCAGCAGAGCCCGGGTGTACCCCTACGAGCAGTACTTC. Amino acid sequence: CASRARVYPYEQYF.

The chain employs TRBV7-9 and TRBJ1-1; D is uncertain. Germline V CDR1 and CDR2: SEHNR, FQNEAQ (reference sequence). Trimming took 0 bases from V and 2 from J, leaving 7 bases between them. The CDR3 extends over 14 amino acids. Written as DNA, the CDR3 is TGTGCCAGCAGCTTAGCCAGCTCAAACACTGAAGCTTTCTTT. Protein: CASSLASSNTEAFF.

The chain carries TRBV7-2 and TRBJ1-2; 7 bases map to TRBD1. Germline V gives CDR1 SGHTA, CDR2 FQGNSA. This CDR3 spans 17 amino acids. The trim removed 3 bases at V and 1 base at J, leaving 11 bases unmatched. The CDR3 DNA reads as TGTGCCAGCAGCTTGGGAACAAGGGGGCAGGATAACTATGGCTACACCTTC. Translation: CASSLGTRGQDNYGYTF.

Only one count was recorded for this clone. The chain is built from TRBV6-1 and TRBJ2-6, with a possible D match to TRBD1 (6 bases). The length of the CDR3 is 15 residues. From germline, CDR1 is MNHNS and CDR2 SASEGT. V lost 10 bases, J lost 2 bases, and 15 bases lay in between. The CDR3 region has the DNA TGTGCCACCTCAGGGGCATCCGCTGGGGCCAACGTCCTGACTTTC. Amino acid sequence: CATSGASAGANVLTF.

The rearrangement uses TRBV4-1 and TRBJ1-2, with D hard to call. Deletions cut 1 base from V and 4 bases from J, with 10 bases between. This CDR3 is 14 amino acids long. The germline V gene encodes CDR1 MGHRA and CDR2 YSYEKL. The CDR3 here is CASSQVGTAYGYTF. The DNA for the CDR3 is TGCGCCAGCAGCCAAGTGGGTACAGCCTATGGCTACACCTTC.

CDR3 sequence reads: CASSTPTNYEQYF. The CDR3 DNA reads TGTGCCAGCAGCACGCCGACTAACTACGAGCAGTACTTC. The rearrangement uses TRBV7-2 and TRBJ2-7; maybe TRBD2 (5 bases). V was trimmed by 5 bases and J by 3 bases, leaving 11 bases between them. CDR3 size: 13 residues. Germline loops: CDR1 SGHTA, CDR2 FQGNSA.

This chain uses TRBV10-3 with TRBJ1-6; unclear D gene. Germline CDR1 reads ENHRY; CDR2 reads SYGVKD. The V and J ends lost 3 bases and 7 bases respectively, with 7 bases between them. The CDR3 loop spans 13 amino acids. CDR3 amino acids: CAISDLGNSPLHF. The CDR3 DNA reads as TGTGCCATCAGTGATTTAGGCAATTCACCCCTCCACTTT.

The chain couples TRBV10-3 to TRBJ2-1; no definite D call. V lost 8 bases and J 2 bases, leaving 10 bases between the germline ends. CDR3 size: 13 residues. The germline V gene encodes CDR1 ENHRY and CDR2 SYGVKD. CDR3 in DNA: TGTGCCATCCTTGATGAAACCTACAATGAGCAGTTCTTC. This encodes CAILDETYNEQFF.